The subject of this entry is one T cell receptor beta chain. The sample carries other DNA sequences with the same CDR3. Using immunoSEQ multiplex PCR, the repertoire was profiled, and TCRdb retains in-frame clones only, with some absent. The table lists 45,000 to 60,000 clones, over 60% of them singletons. The data stem from a study of OX40 agonist ivuxolimab in advanced cancers. Germline assignment: CDR1 SGHRS and CDR2 YFSETQ. The CDR3 length is 14 residues. V gave up 2 bases and J gave up 9 bases; unmatched junction bases: 8. This rearrangement joins TRBV5-1 to TRBJ2-1; TRBD1 aligns across 7 bases. The specimen was CD4+ or CD8+ T cells sorted from blood, collected in a trial of the OX40 agonist ivuxolimab. The sequence was collected from an adult with an advanced solid tumor such as melanoma, head and neck, liver or kidney cancer. The CDR3 sequence: CASSFQQGSGEQFF. The CDR3 DNA reads as TGCGCCAGCAGCTTCCAACAGGGGTCGGGTGAGCAGTTCTTC.